This entry lists 20 T cell receptor beta chains sequenced from one sample in a study of spatial heterogeneity in lung cancer. The time point: sample taken at primary tumor resection. Sequencing was performed on whole RNA extracted from tumor and nontumor lung tissue, or from frozen PBMC, and the material was left unsorted. MiXCR was run by TCRdb on the 5' RACE reads, yielding one entry per CDR3 protein. The data hold some 100,000 distinct CDR3 sequences, with roughly 12% observed a single time. This specimen was PBMCs, taken at surgery. The receptor source for this set is a male donor with early-stage non-small cell lung cancer.

The genes are TRBV21-1 and TRBJ1-4. TRBV21-1 has pseudogene status. The CDR3 spans 14 residues. CDR3 sequence reads: CASSKESENEKLFF. Written as DNA, the CDR3 is TGTGCCAGCAGCAAAGAGTCTGAGAATGAAAAACTGTTTTTT.

There are many counts of this clonotype. V gene TRBV6-2 or TRBV6-3 combines with J gene TRBJ2-6; the D gene could be TRBD1 or TRBD2 (5 bases each). The CDR3 consists of 15 residues. V was pared by 6 bases and J by 4 bases, with 13 bases between. Germline CDR1 MNHEY, CDR2 SVGEGT. The CDR3 is CASSLQGVGANVLTF. In DNA, the CDR3 is TGTGCCAGCAGCCTTCAGGGAGTGGGGGCCAACGTCCTGACTTTC.

The genes are TRBV24-1 and TRBJ2-6; a possible D gene is TRBD1 (5 bases). Trimming shortened V by 3 bases and J by 4 bases, and 9 bases separated the two germline ends. Germline CDR1 and CDR2: KGHDR and SFDVKD. The CDR3 extends over 15 amino acids. CDR3 loop: CATSDPGSGANVLTF. CDR3 nucleotides: TGTGCCACCAGTGATCCAGGGTCCGGGGCCAACGTCCTGACTTTC.

This sequence joins TRBV6-1 and TRBJ1-1, with TRBD1 matching over 7 bases. After removal of 4 bases from V and 3 bases from J, the junction contained 5 bases not matched to a gene. CDR3 length equals 14 residues. CDR1 is MNHNS and CDR2 is SASEGT in the germline V gene. Here the CDR3 reads CASSAGGSYTEAFF. The CDR3 DNA sequence: TGTGCCAGCAGTGCAGGGGGTTCGTACACTGAAGCTTTCTTT.

Ten or more counts support this clonotype. The J gene is TRBJ1-2, the V gene TRBV7-2, with 9 bases matching TRBD1. The CDR3 extends over 15 amino acids. CDR1 and CDR2 from the germline V gene are SGHTA and FQGNSA. Germline trimming cut 0 bases from V and 3 bases from J; bases unmatched to any gene: 2. The CDR3 DNA sequence: TGTGCCAGCAGCTTAGCGTGGACAGGGGACTATGGCTACACCTTC. As protein: CASSLAWTGDYGYTF.

This clonotype was seen more than once but under ten times. This chain joins TRBV24-1 and TRBJ2-1, with 8 bases aligning to TRBD2. The CDR3 is 16 residues long. Germline lookup yields CDR1 KGHDR and CDR2 SFDVKD. V was pared by 3 bases and J by 0 bases, with 3 bases of the junction left unmatched. The CDR3 sequence: CATSDVSGSSYNEQFF. In nucleotides, the CDR3 is TGTGCCACCAGTGATGTAAGCGGGAGCTCCTACAATGAGCAGTTCTTC.

CDR3 loop: CASSQGSTGAEQYF. Written as DNA, the CDR3 is TGTGCCAGCAGCCAAGGCTCGACAGGGGCCGAGCAGTACTTC. The V call is TRBV14, the J call TRBJ2-7; 8 nucleotides align to TRBD1. From germline, CDR1 is SGHDN and CDR2 FVKESK. The V and J ends lost 1 base and 6 bases, in that order; junction bases with no gene match: 5. The CDR3 is made up of 14 amino acids.

The chain employs TRBV3-2 and TRBJ2-3; the D call TRBD2 from the table was never checked on the DNA. TRBV3-2 is a pseudogene locus. This CDR3 has 18 residues. CDR3: CASSQVQREWISTDTQYF. Here the CDR3 DNA reads TGTGCCAGCAGCCAAGTACAGCGGGAGTGGATCAGCACAGATACGCAGTATTTT.

The chain links TRBV5-1 to TRBJ2-7, with D possibly being TRBD1 (6 bases). There are 15 residues in the CDR3. V gave up 4 bases and J gave up 0 bases, with 14 bases separating them. Germline assignment: CDR1 SGHRS and CDR2 YFSETQ. The CDR3 loop is CASSTEKDSSYEQYF. CDR3 sequence (DNA): TGCGCCAGCAGCACAGAAAAGGACAGCTCCTACGAGCAGTACTTC.

This clonotype was detected only a few times. V gene TRBV24-1 combines with J gene TRBJ2-1; the match to TRBD1 covers 7 bases. The CDR3 covers 16 residues. The germline V gene encodes CDR1 KGHDR and CDR2 SFDVKD. The V segment lost 4 bases and the J segment 0 bases; nucleotides outside the gene matches: 5. CDR3 in amino acids: CATSDQTGRSYNEQFF. CDR3 in DNA: TGTGCCACCAGTGACCAGACAGGGCGCTCCTACAATGAGCAGTTCTTC.

This clonotype was observed a handful of times. The V gene is TRBV20-1, the J gene TRBJ1-6; 9 bases match TRBD1. V gave up 6 bases and J gave up 5 bases; unmatched junction bases: 11. The CDR3 consists of 16 residues. CDR1 is DFQATT, CDR2 SNEGSKA, per germline (reference sequence). The CDR3 bases are TGCAGTGCCCTAGCTACAGGGGGCGTTCATAATTCACCCCTCCACTTT. This gives the protein CSALATGGVHNSPLHF.

This clonotype appeared a few times. The chain links TRBV4-1 to TRBJ1-2; 7 bases match TRBD1. The V and J ends lost 3 bases and 4 bases, in that order; junction bases with no gene match: 11. The CDR3 is made up of 16 amino acids. Germline-derived CDR1 and CDR2 are MGHRA and YSYEKL. DNA of the CDR3: TGCGCCAGCAGCCAGGCTTCCGGGGGACAGAGCTATGGCTACACCTTC. Encoded protein: CASSQASGGQSYGYTF.

The V call is TRBV9, the J call TRBJ2-2; no clear D. With 6 bases removed from V and 6 bases from J, the gap between germline ends came to 18 bases. The CDR3 spans 15 residues. The V gene's germline CDR1 is SGDLS and CDR2 YYNGEE. The CDR3 DNA sequence: TGTGCCAGCACAGACGCTCACGGCAACTCCGGGGAGCTGTTTTTT. Protein: CASTDAHGNSGELFF.

The J gene is TRBJ2-1, the V gene TRBV11-1; D might be TRBD1 (5 bases). The germline V gene has CDR1 SGHAT and CDR2 FQDESV (reference sequence). Trimming left V 2 bases short and J 5 bases short, with 13 bases between. This CDR3 has 15 amino acids. CDR3 in amino acids: CASSLFRTNDNEQFF. CDR3 coding DNA: TGTGCCAGCAGCTTATTTCGGACAAACGACAATGAGCAGTTCTTC.

V is TRBV19 and J is TRBJ2-2, with D tentatively TRBD1 (6 bases). Trimming cost V 0 bases and J 2 bases, with 10 bases left between them. This CDR3 contains 16 residues. Germline-derived CDR1 and CDR2 are LNHDA and SQIVND (reference sequence). The CDR3, as DNA: TGTGCCAGTAGTATAGACGCCAGGGGAAACACCGGGGAGCTGTTTTTT. Its translation is CASSIDARGNTGELFF. The full variable domain, completed using reference TRBV19 and TRBJ2-2, is DGGITQSPKYLFRKEGQNVTLSCEQNLNHDAMYWYRQDPGQGLRLIYYSQIVNDFQKGDIAEGYSVSREKKESFPLTVTSAQKNPTAFYLCASSIDARGNTGELFFGEGSRLTVL.

This clonotype was detected only a few times. The chain couples TRBV12-3 or TRBV12-4 to TRBJ1-5; 8 bases are shared with TRBD1. V dropped 5 bases and J dropped 7; count of bases not matched to a gene: 7. The CDR3 contains 14 residues. The CDR3 loop reads CASSPGGAGQPQHF. CDR3 coding DNA: TGTGCCAGCAGTCCAGGGGGCGCAGGGCAGCCCCAGCATTTT.

This clonotype has ten or more counts. V is TRBV5-6 and J is TRBJ1-4, with TRBD1 matching over 9 bases. Looked up from germline, CDR1 is SGHDT and CDR2 is YYEEEE. This CDR3 is 18 amino acids long. V lost 2 bases, J lost 0 bases, and 8 bases stayed unmatched. The DNA of the CDR3 is TGTGCCAGCAGCTTAGGGACAGGGTTCATCACAACTAATGAAAAACTGTTTTTT. Protein product: CASSLGTGFITTNEKLFF. The full variable domain, completed using reference TRBV5-6 and TRBJ1-4, is DAGVTQSPTHLIKTRGQQVTLRCSPKSGHDTVSWYQQALGQGPQFIFQYYEEEERQRGNFPDRFSGHQFPNYSSELNVNALLLGDSALYLCASSLGTGFITTNEKLFFGSGTQLSVL.

The rearrangement joins TRBV7-8 to TRBJ1-5; no reliable D call. V lost 0 bases, J lost 2 bases, and 8 bases lay in between. This CDR3 has 15 residues. Germline V gives CDR1 SGHVS, CDR2 FQNEAQ. The CDR3 sequence is CASSLAGLGNQPQHF. The CDR3 DNA follows: TGTGCCAGCAGCTTAGCAGGGTTGGGCAATCAGCCCCAGCATTTT. The full variable domain, rest sourced from reference TRBV7-8 and TRBJ1-5, is GAGVSQSPRYKVAKRGQDVALRCDPISGHVSLFWYQQALGQGPEFLTYFQNEAQLDKSGLPSDRFFAERPEGSVSTLKIQRTQQEDSAVYLCASSLAGLGNQPQHFGDGTRLSIL.

The genes are TRBV23-1 and TRBJ2-3, with TRBD2 matching 7 bases. TRBV23-1 carries the ORF label, with uncertain function. This CDR3 has 16 amino acids. V dropped 8 bases and J dropped 1; count of bases not matched to a gene: 12. The CDR3, as DNA: TGCGCCAGCTCGGCTAGCGGCCTCCTTCGCACAGATACGCAGTATTTT. Its protein product is CASSASGLLRTDTQYF.

This sequence joins TRBV12-3 or TRBV12-4 and TRBJ1-2; 11 bases fit TRBD1. The CDR3 loop spans 17 amino acids. V trimming: 4 bases; J trimming: 2 bases; junction bases outside the gene matches: 9. The CDR3 loop is CASSSWTGGESNYGYTF. In nucleotides, the CDR3 is TGTGCCAGCAGTTCGTGGACAGGGGGCGAATCAAACTATGGCTACACCTTC.